The rows below give T cell receptor beta chains drawn from one sample of a study of breast tumors, draining lymph nodes, adjacent tissues. TCRdb used MiXCR to reprocess the multiplex PCR reads, holding one entry per CDR3 protein. The data hold about 20,000 distinct CDR3 sequences, with around two fifths observed a single time. The sample taken for sequencing was breast tumor tissue. These receptors were taken from a female donor with breast cancer. Some clones in this sample may be carry-over from other donors' samples. Both conserved end residues are part of each CDR3. D genes are given only for firm matches. Clone size is stated in some rows and not others, as once, few, many or a class when expanded.

d_call,j_call,clone_size,v_call,cdr3_aa,cdr3_nt
TRBD2,TRBJ2-3,.,TRBV5-1,CVSRLAGGTDTQYF,TGCGTCAGCAGGCTAGCGGGAGGGACAGATACGCAGTATTTT
.,TRBJ2-5,many,TRBV6-2/TRBV6-3,CASSLRVRGETQYF,TGTGCCAGCAGTCTCCGGGTCCGAGGAGAGACCCAGTACTTC
TRBD2,TRBJ2-7,.,TRBV10-3,CAGRTSGSSYEQYF,TGTGCCGGGAGGACTAGCGGGAGTTCTTACGAGCAGTACTTC
.,TRBJ2-1,large,TRBV5-5,CASSLDLYNEQFF,TGTGCCAGCAGCTTGGACCTGTACAATGAGCAGTTCTTC
TRBD2,TRBJ2-1,.,TRBV19,CASSKASGSLNEQFF,TGTGCCAGTAGTAAAGCTAGCGGGAGTCTCAATGAGCAGTTCTTC
TRBD2,TRBJ2-7,once,TRBV7-4,CASSAGLAGVEQYF,TGTGCCAGCAGCGCGGGACTAGCGGGAGTCGAGCAGTACTTC
.,TRBJ1-2,many,TRBV7-9,CASSLGQGLNYGYPF,TGTGCCAGCAGCTTAGGGCAGGGCTTAAACTATGGCTACCCCTTC
.,TRBJ2-4,.,TRBV4-3,CASSQDRGIRYF,TGCGCCAGCAGCCAAGATCGGGGCATTCGGTACTTC
TRBD2,TRBJ2-7,many,TRBV6-6,CASSPRTSGAEQYF,TGTGCCAGCAGTCCCAGGACTAGCGGGGCCGAGCAGTACTTC
.,TRBJ2-7,.,TRBV10-3,CAGRTKGREEQYF,TGTGCCGGGAGGACCAAGGGGAGAGAGGAGCAGTACTTC
.,TRBJ2-5,many,TRBV18,CASSSREPVKTQYF,TGTGCCAGCTCATCCCGGGAGCCGGTCAAGACCCAGTACTTC
.,TRBJ1-1,.,TRBV2,CASSDQVNTEAFF,TGTGCCAGCAGTGATCAGGTGAACACTGAAGCTTTCTTT
TRBD1,TRBJ1-4,many,TRBV2,CASKPRGQGTEKLFF,TGTGCCAGCAAGCCCCGGGGACAGGGCACTGAAAAACTGTTTTTT
.,TRBJ2-3,.,TRBV7-9,CASSPGLPADTQYF,TGTGCCAGCAGTCCAGGCCTCCCCGCAGATACGCAGTATTTT
TRBD1,TRBJ2-5,many,TRBV3-1,CASSLGQGPKETQYF,TGTGCCAGCAGCCTGGGACAGGGCCCTAAAGAGACCCAGTACTTC
TRBD2,TRBJ2-1,.,TRBV5-6,CASSLLAGGYNEQFF,TGTGCCAGCAGCTTACTAGCGGGAGGATATAATGAGCAGTTCTTC
.,TRBJ2-1,many,TRBV4-1,CASSQDISDYNEQFF,TGCGCCAGCAGCCAAGATATTAGCGACTACAATGAGCAGTTCTTC
TRBD1,TRBJ1-2,many,TRBV7-9,CASSTNNRGSGYTF,TGTGCCAGCAGCACCAATAACAGGGGATCTGGCTACACCTTC